The 23 T cell receptor beta chains presented below share a single source sample, sequenced in a study of shared T cell receptors in the human thymus (dated by TCRdb to about 2021). The receptor library was made with the immunoSEQ multiplex PCR assay. The table was pulled from immuneACCESS by TCRdb, which kept in-frame rearrangements only. Such tables lose some clones; where checked, under half of the loss comes from unresolved V genes, and the rest has no known cause. The sample table lists about 610,000 clones, 88% of them with a count of one. The biggest ten clones account for 0.0095% to 0.011% of the sample. Separately, the same data were catalogued under a study of human thymus T cells.

Specimen: thymocytes. The receptors derive from a boy in the first two years of life with a congenital heart defect. Donor details come from another sample of the same person, matched by shared clones.

The chain links TRBV27 to TRBJ2-7, with 8 positions matching TRBD2. Germline values: CDR1 MNHEY, CDR2 SMNVEV (reference sequence). Germline trimming cut 6 bases from V and 3 bases from J; bases unmatched to any gene: 16. The CDR3 spans 17 residues. The CDR3 loop reads CASSLAGGLAPYYEQYF. The CDR3, as DNA: TGTGCCAGCAGCCTCGCGGGGGGATTGGCACCTTACTACGAGCAGTACTTC.

The rearrangement uses TRBV4-3 and TRBJ2-5; 8 bases align to TRBD1. The CDR3 runs to 20 residues. Germline CDR1 LGHNA, CDR2 YSLEER. V lost 0 bases to trimming and J lost 5 bases; unmatched junction nucleotides: 20. This CDR3 reads CASSQDRAQRTGPSCETQYF. The CDR3, as DNA: TGCGCCAGCAGCCAAGATAGGGCTCAGAGGACAGGGCCTTCGTGTGAGACCCAGTACTTC.

V and J are TRBV7-9 and TRBJ2-7; tentative D call: TRBD1 (6 bases). The V end lost 0 bases, the J end lost 3 bases, and 15 bases lay between the germline ends. Per the germline V gene, CDR1 is SEHNR and CDR2 is FQNEAQ (reference sequence). This CDR3 has 16 amino acids. CDR3 residues: CASSLAPRQGCYEQYF. The CDR3 nucleotides read TGTGCCAGCAGCTTAGCACCTAGGCAGGGGTGCTACGAGCAGTACTTC.

The chain uses TRBV7-2 and TRBJ2-7; TRBD1 might be the D (6 bases). This CDR3 has 13 residues. Trimming cost V 5 bases and J 5 bases, with 13 bases left between them. Germline V gives CDR1 SGHTA, CDR2 FQGNSA. The CDR3 sequence: CASSPGDKDEQYF. The CDR3 coding sequence is TGTGCCAGCAGCCCTGGGGACAAGGACGAGCAGTACTTC.

V usage is TRBV28 and J usage is TRBJ2-2; possible D gene TRBD2, 6 bases. The germline V gene encodes CDR1 MDHEN and CDR2 SYDVKM. Trimming took 6 bases from V and 4 from J, leaving 18 bases between them. The CDR3 runs to 16 residues. The CDR3 loop is CASRCDAGTTTGELFF. The DNA of the CDR3 is TGTGCCAGCAGATGTGATGCGGGAACAACCACCGGGGAGCTGTTTTTT.

This clone was recorded a few times. This sequence joins TRBV5-4 and TRBJ1-5; 7 nucleotides match TRBD1. Per germline, CDR1 SGHNT and CDR2 YYREEE (reference sequence). Unmatched junction bases numbered 5, after V lost 0 bases and J lost 8 bases. The CDR3 is 14 residues long. CDR3 coding DNA: TGTGCCAGCAGCTTGGGAGGGGGCGCGGAGCCCCAGCATTTT. Amino acids: CASSLGGGAEPQHF.

The genes are TRBV2 and TRBJ2-7; TRBD1 matches at 7 bases. The J segment lost 1 base and the V segment lost 4 bases, leaving 4 bases of the junction unmatched. This CDR3 spans 14 amino acids. The V gene's germline CDR1 is SNHLY and CDR2 FYNNEI. The CDR3 here is CASSGTGRSYEQYF. In nucleotides, the CDR3 is TGTGCCAGCAGTGGGACAGGAAGATCCTACGAGCAGTACTTC.

The chain carries TRBV5-1 and TRBJ2-3; the D is unclear. The ends were cut back, 2 bases at V and 4 bases at J, with 11 bases in the middle. This CDR3 has 14 residues. Germline assignment: CDR1 SGHRS and CDR2 YFSETQ. CDR3: CASSFLELADTQYF. The CDR3 bases are TGCGCCAGCAGCTTTCTGGAGTTAGCAGATACGCAGTATTTT.

The chain has TRBV6-5 and TRBJ2-1, with 10 nucleotides matching TRBD2. CDR3 length: 15 amino acids. V shed 6 bases and J 7 bases; nucleotides not matched to a gene: 9. The V gene's germline CDR1 is MNHEY and CDR2 SVGAGI. The CDR3 DNA reads TGTGCCAGCAGCCTTGATCGGACTAGCGGAAATGAGCAGTTCTTC. It translates to CASSLDRTSGNEQFF.

The J gene is TRBJ2-3, the V gene TRBV4-3; 10 bases map to TRBD2. Germline CDR1 reads LGHNA; CDR2 reads YSLEER. V lost 3 bases to trimming and J lost 6 bases; unmatched junction nucleotides: 24. There are 21 residues in the CDR3. DNA for the CDR3: TGCGCCAGCAGCCACAATCCAGAGGCCCAGGCTAGCGGGAGTCTTGGGGATACGCAGTATTTT. As protein: CASSHNPEAQASGSLGDTQYF.

The CDR3 sequence is CASSFPGVPEQYF. Written as DNA, the CDR3 is TGCGCCAGCAGCTTCCCGGGAGTCCCCGAGCAGTACTTC. The V call is TRBV5-1, the J call TRBJ2-7; D perhaps matches TRBD2 (6 bases). Germline V gene data show CDR1 as SGHRS and CDR2 as YFSETQ. Trimming shortened V by 2 bases and J by 6 bases, and 12 bases separated the two germline ends. The CDR3 runs to 13 residues.

This chain links TRBV11-2 with TRBJ1-5; D remains unclear. Germline V CDR1 and CDR2: SGHAT, FQNNGV. Trimming pared 5 bases from V and 3 bases from J, leaving 14 bases between. The CDR3 is 15 residues long. CDR3 DNA sequence: TGTGCCAGCAGCCCGATGGGTAGCCTCAATCAGCCCCAGCATTTT. Translated, it gives CASSPMGSLNQPQHF.

The chain couples TRBV7-3 to TRBJ2-5, with D possibly TRBD2 on 6 matching bases. V was shortened by 5 bases and J by 5 bases, with 15 bases between the two germline ends. The CDR3 extends over 14 amino acids. Looked up from germline, CDR1 is SGHTA and CDR2 is FQGTGA. CDR3 nucleotides: TGTGCCAGCAGCGGGGGAGGAGTGGCGGAGACCCAGTACTTC. This codes for CASSGGGVAETQYF.

This chain connects TRBV6-1 to TRBJ2-7; 7 nucleotides agree with TRBD1. The junction had 5 bases not matched to a gene; V was cut back by 6 bases and J by 3 bases. The germline V gene encodes CDR1 MNHNS and CDR2 SASEGT. This CDR3 is built from 13 residues. DNA for the CDR3: TGTGCCAGCAGCGGGACAGTCCTCTACGAGCAGTACTTC. Protein: CASSGTVLYEQYF.

This clone was detected a few times. CDR3 coding DNA: TGTGCCAGCAGCGCTCGGGACAGGGGAAGGGTAGATACGCAGTATTTT. Its translation is CASSARDRGRVDTQYF. The V call is TRBV7-2, the J call TRBJ2-3; 10 bases map to TRBD1. The CDR3 length is 16 residues. Germline values: CDR1 SGHTA, CDR2 FQGNSA. V gave up 5 bases and J gave up 5 bases; unmatched junction bases: 10. The whole variable domain, remainder taken from reference TRBV7-2 and TRBJ2-3, is GAGVSQSPSNKVTEKGKDVELRCDPISGHTALYWYRQSLGQGLEFLIYFQGNSAPDKSGLPSDRFSAERTGGSVSTLTIQRTQQEDSAVYLCASSARDRGRVDTQYFGPGTRLTVL.

The CDR3: CASSFPHGSGWDEQFF. The CDR3 bases are TGTGCCAGCAGCTTCCCTCACGGGAGTGGTTGGGATGAGCAGTTCTTC. The chain recombines TRBV5-4 with TRBJ2-1; a possible D gene is TRBD2 (6 bases). V lost 2 bases and J 8 bases, leaving 20 bases between the germline ends. CDR1 is SGHNT and CDR2 is YYREEE in the germline V gene (reference sequence). The CDR3 has 16 residues.

This clone appeared once. This chain joins TRBV2 and TRBJ1-5; possible D gene TRBD1, 6 bases. Trimming took off 5 bases at V and 6 bases at J, with 14 bases between the two ends. The CDR3 has 14 residues. Germline CDR1 is SNHLY and CDR2 is FYNNEI. The CDR3 loop reads CASSPDSLGQPQHF. CDR3 coding DNA: TGTGCCAGCAGTCCGGACAGTCTCGGTCAGCCCCAGCATTTT.

The rearrangement joins TRBV5-1 to TRBJ2-7, with 11 bases that match TRBD2. After removal of 0 bases from V and 6 bases from J, the junction contained 17 bases not matched to a gene. The germline V gene encodes CDR1 SGHRS and CDR2 YFSETQ. This CDR3 is built from 19 residues. CDR3 coding DNA: TGCGCCAGCAGCTTGGCCCGGACTAGCGGGCTCTATCCACACGGCGAGCAGTACTTC. It specifies CASSLARTSGLYPHGEQYF.

This sequence joins TRBV11-1 and TRBJ2-2, with 13 bases aligning to TRBD2. This CDR3 contains 18 residues. Per the germline V gene, CDR1 is SGHAT and CDR2 is FQDESV (reference sequence). V lost 5 bases to trimming and J lost 0 bases; unmatched junction nucleotides: 6. The CDR3 DNA reads TGTGCCAGCAGCCCGGGACTAGCGGGGACCTCGAACACCGGGGAGCTGTTTTTT. Translated, it gives CASSPGLAGTSNTGELFF. The full variable domain, in which reference TRBV11-1 and TRBJ2-2 provide the parts outside the CDR3, is EAEVAQSPRYKITEKSQAVAFWCDPISGHATLYWYRQILGQGPELLVQFQDESVVDDSQLPKDRFSAERLKGVDSTLKIQPAELGDSAMYLCASSPGLAGTSNTGELFFGEGSRLTVL.

The rearrangement uses TRBV7-2 and TRBJ1-2; 9 bases agree with TRBD1. V gave up 5 bases and J gave up 3 bases; unmatched junction bases: 7. The CDR3 loop spans 15 amino acids. CDR1 SGHTA and CDR2 FQGNSA come from the germline V gene. The CDR3 DNA follows: TGTGCCAGCAGCCTAACCAGGACAGGGGACTATGGCTACACCTTC. This codes for CASSLTRTGDYGYTF.

The CDR3 sequence: CASSLEGQVWNTEAFF. Here the CDR3 DNA reads TGTGCCAGCAGCTTAGAGGGACAGGTGTGGAACACTGAAGCTTTCTTT. V is TRBV7-9 and J is TRBJ1-1; TRBD1 matches 8 bases. V lost 1 base, J lost 1 base, and 5 bases stayed unmatched. This CDR3 spans 16 amino acids. Germline assignment: CDR1 SEHNR and CDR2 FQNEAQ (reference sequence).

The V and J genes are TRBV5-4 and TRBJ2-5; 8 bases agree with TRBD1. Losses at the gene ends were 1 base for V and 5 bases for J; bases not matched to a gene: 1. CDR1 is SGHNT and CDR2 is YYREEE in the germline V gene (reference sequence). The CDR3 is made up of 13 amino acids. This chain's CDR3 is CASSLQGAETQYF. Here the CDR3 DNA reads TGTGCCAGCAGCTTGCAGGGGGCCGAGACCCAGTACTTC.

In this sample, this clone turned up a few times. The chain joins TRBV2 to TRBJ2-3; possibly TRBD2 for D (5 bases). Trimming cost V 8 bases and J 6 bases, with 15 bases left between them. CDR3 length: 13 residues. Germline-derived CDR1 and CDR2 are SNHLY and FYNNEI. CDR3 loop: CASSGREGDTQYF. The CDR3 bases are TGTGCCAGCTCGGGCCGGGAAGGGGATACGCAGTATTTT.